This paragraph reports one TCR beta chain. This sample is drawn from a study of cytomegalovirus exposure and HLA in healthy donors. This CDR3 region has 15 residues. Germline CDR1 and CDR2: SGHAT and FQNNGV. J was trimmed by 7 bases and V by 5 bases; bases with no gene match: 7. The method was immunoSEQ multiplex PCR; TCRdb's version includes in-frame clones alone and lacks a portion of them. Here the sample spans some 140,000 clones, about 83% being singletons. What was sequenced was PBMCs. The chain uses TRBV11-2 and TRBJ1-6; 8 bases map to TRBD1. The clonotype comes from a woman in her twenties or thirties in good health and CMV-seronegative. The chain's CDR3 is CASSTDTGGNSPLHF. For the CDR3, the DNA is TGTGCCAGCAGCACGGACACAGGGGGAAATTCACCCCTCCACTTT.